This is a list of T cell receptor beta chains from one sample in a study of monozygotic twins with cystic fibrosis. TCRdb's copy holds only in-frame clones and misses some; the assay was immunoSEQ multiplex PCR. The data hold roughly 20,000 clones, with approximately 97% observed a single time. The sequencing input was blood. The receptors were gathered from a woman aged 30 to 39 with cystic fibrosis. CDR3s include the opening cysteine and the closing phenylalanine or tryptophan. D genes are given only for firm matches.

J: TRBJ2-3; D: NA; V: TRBV19; DNA: TGTGCCAGTAGTATGTCTGGTACAGATACGCAGTATTTT; CDR3: CASSMSGTDTQYF
J: TRBJ2-1; D: TRBD2; V: TRBV5-1; DNA: TGCGCCAGCAGGGTGTCCGGGACTAGCGGGGCCAACTCCTACAATGAGCAGTTCTTC; CDR3: CASRVSGTSGANSYNEQFF
J: TRBJ1-2; D: NA; V: TRBV2; DNA: TGTGCCAGTACTCTCCACCCCCCGCCTAACTATGGCTACACCTTC; CDR3: CASTLHPPPNYGYTF
J: TRBJ2-2; D: NA; V: TRBV5-4; DNA: TGTGCCAGCAGCTTCGGTGGCCGGTCGAACACCGGGGAGCTGTTTTTT; CDR3: CASSFGGRSNTGELFF
J: TRBJ2-1; D: TRBD2; V: TRBV14; DNA: TGTGCCAGCAGCCTTTCGGCGGGGGGGGAGCAGTTCTTC; CDR3: CASSLSAGGEQFF
J: TRBJ2-7; D: TRBD2; V: TRBV5-1; DNA: TGCGCCAGCAGCTATGGGACTAGCGGCTACGAGCAGTACTTC; CDR3: CASSYGTSGYEQYF
J: TRBJ1-1; D: TRBD1; V: TRBV29-1; DNA: TGCAGCTCCGGGACAGATGAAGCTTTCTTT; CDR3: CSSGTDEAFF
J: TRBJ2-7; D: TRBD1; V: TRBV7-9; DNA: TGTGCCAGCAGCTTAAGCATCGGGACAGTGGATGAGCAGTACTTC; CDR3: CASSLSIGTVDEQYF
J: TRBJ2-3; D: TRBD1; V: TRBV7-8; DNA: TGTGCCAGCAGCTTAGCGCTTGGGACAGGGTCCACAGATACGCAGTATTTT; CDR3: CASSLALGTGSTDTQYF
J: TRBJ2-1; D: TRBD1; V: TRBV7-9; DNA: TGTGCCAGCAGCCTTTGGGACAGGGGGCTGAACAATGAGCAGTTCTTC; CDR3: CASSLWDRGLNNEQFF
J: TRBJ2-3; D: TRBD2; V: TRBV7-9; DNA: TGTGCCAGCAGCTTTAGCGGGGGGCGATCTAGCACAGATACGCAGTATTTT; CDR3: CASSFSGGRSSTDTQYF
J: TRBJ1-6; D: NA; V: TRBV5-1; DNA: TGCGCCAGCAAAATAGATGAGGGGGGCAATAGTAATTCACCCCTCCACTTT; CDR3: CASKIDEGGNSNSPLHF
J: TRBJ1-3; D: NA; V: TRBV4-1; DNA: TGCGCCAGCAGCCAAGAACCCTCGAGGAGTGCCGGAAACACCATATATTTT; CDR3: CASSQEPSRSAGNTIYF
J: TRBJ1-1; D: NA; V: TRBV6-6; DNA: TGTGCCAGCAGTTACCCGGGCTCCGGCCTGAACACTGAAGCTTTCTTT; CDR3: CASSYPGSGLNTEAFF
J: TRBJ1-4; D: NA; V: TRBV27; DNA: TGTGCCAGCAGTTTTTCCGGAACTAATGAAAAACTGTTTTTT; CDR3: CASSFSGTNEKLFF